The present T cell receptor beta chain was sequenced within a study of control samples from healthy donors and cancer patients. Data came from immunoSEQ multiplex PCR; TCRdb stores just in-frame clones and leaves some out. The top ten clones hold approximately 2.2% of a sample with about 52,000 clones, roughly 96% of them seen once. In germline, CDR1 is LGHNA, CDR2 YNFKEQ. The CDR3 runs to 15 residues. The V end lost 0 bases, the J end lost 1 base, and 10 bases lay between the germline ends. This chain connects TRBV4-2 to TRBJ2-7; possibly TRBD1 for D (6 bases). The sequencing sample was made of blood. The receptor comes from a young man in good health. The CDR3 DNA follows: TGTGCCAGCAGCCAAGATGAGGGACAATCCTACGAGCAGTACTTC. As protein: CASSQDEGQSYEQYF.